The 21 T cell receptor beta chains below were found in one sample sequenced in a study of blood T cell repertoires in COVID-19. Clones were sequenced by immunoSEQ multiplex PCR, and TCRdb holds only the in-frame ones, with some missing. The repertoire holds fewer than 250,000 clones, with roughly 90% as singletons. Sequenced sample: PBMCs or T cells enriched from blood (not recorded which). All receptors come from a young woman who had recovered from COVID-19.

CDR3 region: CASSQEPGTYNEQFF. The CDR3 coding sequence is TGTGCCAGCAGCCAAGAACCAGGGACCTACAATGAGCAGTTCTTC. The rearrangement uses TRBV3-1 (or the pseudogene TRBV3-2) and TRBJ2-1; a weak D match, TRBD1 (5 bases). This CDR3 has 15 amino acids. With 0 bases removed from V and 2 bases from J, the gap between germline ends came to 8 bases. Looked up from germline, CDR1 is LGHDT and CDR2 is YNNKEL (reference sequence).

The chain joins TRBV19 to TRBJ2-7; 10 bases align to TRBD1. This CDR3 comprises 14 residues. Per germline, CDR1 LNHDA and CDR2 SQIVND (reference sequence). The ends lost 10 bases at V and 1 base at J; junction bases unmatched: 7. The CDR3 loop reads CATGDRGRSYEQYF. The CDR3 DNA sequence: TGTGCCACCGGGGACAGGGGACGTTCCTACGAGCAGTACTTC.

The rearrangement links TRBV19 to TRBJ2-1, with a weak D call TRBD1 (6 bases). The V and J ends lost 1 base and 5 bases respectively, with 15 bases between them. Per germline, CDR1 LNHDA and CDR2 SQIVND (reference sequence). CDR3 length equals 16 residues. The CDR3, as DNA: TGTGCCAGTAGTATAGTCTGGGCAGGGGTTAACAATGAGCAGTTCTTC. Translating it yields CASSIVWAGVNNEQFF.

The chain combines TRBV27 with TRBJ1-6; 8 nucleotides agree with TRBD1. CDR1 is MNHEY, CDR2 SMNVEV, per germline (reference sequence). This CDR3 is built from 13 residues. V was pared by 5 bases and J by 9 bases, with 3 bases of the junction left unmatched. The CDR3 sequence: CASSRTGISPLHF. CDR3 nucleotide sequence: TGTGCCAGCAGTCGGACAGGGATTTCACCCCTCCACTTT.

The V call is TRBV29-1, the J call TRBJ1-1, with D perhaps matching TRBD1 (5 bases). Germline V gene data show CDR1 as SQVTM and CDR2 as ANQGSEA. The ends were cut back, 0 bases at V and 5 bases at J, with 13 bases in the middle. The CDR3 loop spans 14 amino acids. The CDR3 spells CSVEDRVGGTEAFF. The CDR3 region has the DNA TGCAGCGTTGAAGATCGGGTCGGGGGGACTGAAGCTTTCTTT. Complete variable domain (other parts from reference TRBV29-1 and TRBJ1-1): SAVISQKPSRDICQRGTSLTIQCQVDSQVTMMFWYRQQPGQSLTLIATANQGSEATYESGFVIDKFPISRPNLTFSTLTVSNMSPEDSSIYLCSVEDRVGGTEAFFGQGTRLTVV.

The V call is TRBV5-1, the J call TRBJ2-1, with 12 bases that match TRBD1. The ends lost 0 bases at V and 5 bases at J; junction bases unmatched: 6. The germline gives CDR1 SGHRS, CDR2 YFSETQ. CDR3 size: 17 residues. CDR3: CASSLGDRGHGNNEQFF. CDR3 DNA: TGCGCCAGCAGCTTGGGGGACAGGGGGCATGGTAACAATGAGCAGTTCTTC. The full variable domain, completed using reference TRBV5-1 and TRBJ2-1, is KAGVTQTPRYLIKTRGQQVTLSCSPISGHRSVSWYQQTPGQGLQFLFEYFSETQRNKGNFPGRFSGRQFSNSRSEMNVSTLELGDSALYLCASSLGDRGHGNNEQFFGPGTRLTVL.

The CDR3 loop reads CASSGGSVAVLSNQPQHF. Here the CDR3 DNA reads TGTGCCAGCAGCGGGGGGAGTGTGGCAGTCCTTAGCAATCAGCCCCAGCATTTT. The chain employs TRBV5-8 and TRBJ1-5; tentative D call: TRBD1 (5 bases). Trimming left V 4 bases short and J 0 bases short, with 20 bases between. Germline assignment: CDR1 SGHTS and CDR2 YDEGEE. This CDR3 is 18 amino acids long.

The gene calls are TRBV19 and TRBJ1-2; 9 bases line up with TRBD1. CDR1 and CDR2 (germline): LNHDA, SQIVND (reference sequence). This CDR3 has 16 residues. After removal of 8 bases from V and 7 bases from J, the junction contained 17 bases not matched to a gene. The CDR3 DNA follows: TGTGCCAGTCGTACGGGGGGACCGGGACAGGGTCGTGGCTACACCTTC. It specifies CASRTGGPGQGRGYTF. The entire variable domain, with the rest obtained from reference TRBV19 and TRBJ1-2, is as follows: DGGITQSPKYLFRKEGQNVTLSCEQNLNHDAMYWYRQDPGQGLRLIYYSQIVNDFQKGDIAEGYSVSREKKESFPLTVTSAQKNPTAFYLCASRTGGPGQGRGYTFGSGTRLTVV.

The rearrangement links TRBV24-1 to TRBJ1-1; D is uncertain. Trimming cost V 7 bases and J 0 bases, with 11 bases left between them. Per germline, CDR1 KGHDR and CDR2 SFDVKD. The length of the CDR3 is 14 residues. The CDR3 spells CATRMDGMNTEAFF. The CDR3 DNA reads as TGTGCCACCAGGATGGACGGGATGAACACTGAAGCTTTCTTT.

This clone was recorded once. The chain combines TRBV5-1 with TRBJ2-1; weak D call: TRBD1 (5 bases). Germline CDR1 reads SGHRS; CDR2 reads YFSETQ. Trimming removed 0 bases from V and 7 bases from J, with 14 bases in between. The CDR3 consists of 15 residues. This CDR3 is CASSLAAGSWNEQFF. The CDR3 DNA reads TGCGCCAGCAGCTTGGCAGCAGGGTCATGGAATGAGCAGTTCTTC.

The chain combines TRBV2 with TRBJ2-3; 9 nucleotides match TRBD2. This CDR3 is built from 15 residues. Losses at the gene ends were 3 bases for V and 2 bases for J; bases not matched to a gene: 3. Germline V gives CDR1 SNHLY, CDR2 FYNNEI. CDR3 sequence: CASSEGLASTDTQYF. The CDR3, as DNA: TGTGCCAGCAGTGAGGGACTAGCATCCACAGATACGCAGTATTTT.

The chain couples TRBV28 to TRBJ2-3, with 8 bases lining up with TRBD2. This CDR3 region has 16 residues. The V gene end was trimmed by 9 bases and the J gene end by 3 bases; junction bases not matched to a gene: 14. Per germline, CDR1 MDHEN and CDR2 SYDVKM. CDR3 region: CASRNAGGLSTDTQYF. DNA for the CDR3: TGTGCCAGTCGAAACGCGGGGGGCTTGAGTACAGATACGCAGTATTTT.

CDR3 residues: CASSLPSGVSYNEQFF. CDR3 in DNA: TGTGCCAGCAGCTTGCCATCGGGGGTTTCCTACAATGAGCAGTTCTTC. The chain couples TRBV7-9 to TRBJ2-1, with a possible D match to TRBD2 (6 bases). CDR3 length: 16 amino acids. V lost 3 bases, J lost 1 base, and 13 bases lay in between. Germline-derived CDR1 and CDR2 are SEHNR and FQNEAQ (reference sequence).

This clone was detected only once. The genes are TRBV13 and TRBJ1-1; TRBD1 is a possible D gene (6 bases). The CDR3 totals 15 residues. Trimming removed 2 bases at V and 1 base at J, with 11 bases between. Germline V gene data show CDR1 as PRHDT and CDR2 as FYEKMQ (reference sequence). CDR3 sequence: CASSLQDRKNTEAFF. The CDR3 DNA sequence: TGTGCCAGCAGCTTACAAGACAGGAAGAACACTGAAGCTTTCTTT.

The chain employs TRBV30 and TRBJ1-2; TRBD1 matches 7 bases. Germline CDR1 and CDR2: GTSNPN and SVGIG (reference sequence). This CDR3 has 14 amino acids. V dropped 0 bases and J dropped 3; count of bases not matched to a gene: 4. CDR3 amino acids: CAWSVDRFDYGYTF. CDR3 in DNA: TGTGCCTGGAGTGTGGACAGGTTCGACTATGGCTACACCTTC.

This chain uses TRBV9 with TRBJ2-3; no clear D gene. The ends were cut back, 0 bases at V and 5 bases at J, with 16 bases in the middle. Germline loops: CDR1 SGDLS, CDR2 YYNGEE. The CDR3 spans 16 residues. CDR3 protein: CASSVESNLAQDTQYF. The DNA for the CDR3 is TGTGCCAGCAGCGTAGAGTCCAACCTGGCACAAGATACGCAGTATTTT.

This clone was counted at least ten times. CDR3 region: CSASAPSSGNTIYF. The CDR3 coding sequence is TGCAGTGCTAGTGCCCCGAGCTCTGGAAACACCATATATTTT. The V call is TRBV20-1, the J call TRBJ1-3; D is unclear. The V gene's germline CDR1 is DFQATT and CDR2 SNEGSKA (reference sequence). This CDR3 has 14 amino acids. The V and J ends lost 3 bases and 0 bases respectively, with 9 bases between them.

The chain's CDR3 is CASSEARQDNYGYTF. Written as DNA, the CDR3 is TGTGCCAGCAGTGAAGCGCGACAGGACAACTATGGCTACACCTTC. The chain uses TRBV2 and TRBJ1-2; D is perhaps TRBD1 (6 bases). The CDR3 loop spans 15 amino acids. The germline CDR1 and CDR2 sequences are SNHLY and FYNNEI. Trimming shortened V by 0 bases and J by 2 bases, and 10 bases separated the two germline ends.

This rearrangement joins TRBV30 to TRBJ1-3; D gene ambiguous. From germline, CDR1 is GTSNPN and CDR2 SVGIG (reference sequence). The CDR3 has 13 amino acids. Trimming shortened V by 1 base and J by 4 bases, and 8 bases separated the two germline ends. The CDR3 DNA sequence: TGTGCCTGGAGTGCGGACTTGGGAAACACCATATATTTT. The encoded protein is CAWSADLGNTIYF.

J is TRBJ1-6 and V is TRBV10-3, with TRBD1 identical over 8 bases. Looked up from germline, CDR1 is ENHRY and CDR2 is SYGVKD. The CDR3 extends over 15 amino acids. The ends lost 3 bases at V and 9 bases at J; junction bases unmatched: 7. The CDR3 reads CAISDRAGGISPLHF. The CDR3, as DNA: TGTGCCATCAGTGATCGGGCAGGGGGCATTTCACCCCTCCACTTT.

This chain links TRBV7-9 with TRBJ1-2, with D perhaps matching TRBD1 (5 bases). Germline V gene data show CDR1 as SEHNR and CDR2 as FQNEAQ (reference sequence). The CDR3 is 14 residues long. Trimming cost V 6 bases and J 5 bases, with 16 bases left between them. The CDR3 bases are TGTGCCAGCAGACCGCAGGGAGGGCAGTATGGCTACACCTTC. Translation gives CASRPQGGQYGYTF.